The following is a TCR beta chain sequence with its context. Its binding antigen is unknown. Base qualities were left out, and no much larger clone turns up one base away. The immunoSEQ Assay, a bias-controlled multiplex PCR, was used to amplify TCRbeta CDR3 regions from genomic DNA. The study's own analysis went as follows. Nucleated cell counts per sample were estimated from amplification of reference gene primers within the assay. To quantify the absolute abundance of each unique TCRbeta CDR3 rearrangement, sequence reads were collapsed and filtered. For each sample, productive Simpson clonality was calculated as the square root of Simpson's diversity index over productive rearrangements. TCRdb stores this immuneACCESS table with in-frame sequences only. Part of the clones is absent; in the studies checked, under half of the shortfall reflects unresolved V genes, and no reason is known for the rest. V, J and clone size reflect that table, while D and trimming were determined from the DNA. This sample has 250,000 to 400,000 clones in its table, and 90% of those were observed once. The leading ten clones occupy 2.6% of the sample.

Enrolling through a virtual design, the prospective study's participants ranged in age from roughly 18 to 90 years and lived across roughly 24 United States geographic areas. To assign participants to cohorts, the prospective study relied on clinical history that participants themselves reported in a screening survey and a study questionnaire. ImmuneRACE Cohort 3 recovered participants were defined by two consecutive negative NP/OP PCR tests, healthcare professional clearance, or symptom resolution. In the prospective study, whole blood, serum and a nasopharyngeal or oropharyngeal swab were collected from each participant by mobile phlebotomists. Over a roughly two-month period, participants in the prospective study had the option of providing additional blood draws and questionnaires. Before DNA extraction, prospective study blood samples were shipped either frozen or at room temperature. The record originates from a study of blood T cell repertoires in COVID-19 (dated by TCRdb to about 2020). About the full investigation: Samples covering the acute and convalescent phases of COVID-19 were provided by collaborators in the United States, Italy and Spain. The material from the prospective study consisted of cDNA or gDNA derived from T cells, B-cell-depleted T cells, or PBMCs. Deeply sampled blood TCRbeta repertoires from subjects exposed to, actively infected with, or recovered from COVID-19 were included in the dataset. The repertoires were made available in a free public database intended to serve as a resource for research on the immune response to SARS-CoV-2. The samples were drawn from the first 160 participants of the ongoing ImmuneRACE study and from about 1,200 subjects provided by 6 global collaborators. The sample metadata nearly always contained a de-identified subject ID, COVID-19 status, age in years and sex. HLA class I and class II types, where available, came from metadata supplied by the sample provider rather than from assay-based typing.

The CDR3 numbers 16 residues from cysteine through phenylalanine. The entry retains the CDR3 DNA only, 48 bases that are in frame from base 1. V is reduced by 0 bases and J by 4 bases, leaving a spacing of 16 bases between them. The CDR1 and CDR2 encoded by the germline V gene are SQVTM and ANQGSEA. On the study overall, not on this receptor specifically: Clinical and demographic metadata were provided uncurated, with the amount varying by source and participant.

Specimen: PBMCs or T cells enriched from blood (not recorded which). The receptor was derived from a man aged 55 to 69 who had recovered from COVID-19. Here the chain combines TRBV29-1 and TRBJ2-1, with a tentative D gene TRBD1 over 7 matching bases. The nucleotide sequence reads TGCAGCGTTGAAGAACAGGGCAGGGGGGCTTACAATGAGCAGTTCTTC. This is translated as CSVEEQGRGAYNEQFF.